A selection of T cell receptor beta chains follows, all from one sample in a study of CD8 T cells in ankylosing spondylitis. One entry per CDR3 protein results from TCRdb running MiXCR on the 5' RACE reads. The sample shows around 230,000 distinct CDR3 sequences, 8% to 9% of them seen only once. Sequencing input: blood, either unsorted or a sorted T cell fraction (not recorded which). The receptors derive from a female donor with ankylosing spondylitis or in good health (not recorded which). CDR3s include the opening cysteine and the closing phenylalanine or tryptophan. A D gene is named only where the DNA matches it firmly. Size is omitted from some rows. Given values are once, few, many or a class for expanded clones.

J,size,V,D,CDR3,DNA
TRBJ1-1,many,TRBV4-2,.,CASSQDYRGGNTEAFF,TGTGCCAGCAGCCAAGATTATCGGGGGGGGAACACTGAAGCTTTCTTT
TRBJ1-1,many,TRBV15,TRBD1,CATSPWDRNTEAFF,TGTGCCACCAGCCCGTGGGACAGGAACACTGAAGCTTTCTTT
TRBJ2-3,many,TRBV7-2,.,CASSLTGANLYTQYF,TGTGCCAGCAGCTTAACGGGGGCGAACCTCTATACGCAGTATTTT
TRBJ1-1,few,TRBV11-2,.,CASSFSRAEAFF,TGTGCCAGCAGCTTTAGCCGGGCGGAAGCTTTCTTT
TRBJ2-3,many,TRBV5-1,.,CASSLRRRSTDTQYF,TGCGCCAGCAGCTTGAGGCGACGGAGCACAGATACGCAGTATTTT
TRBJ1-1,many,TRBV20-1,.,CSARGTVNTEAFF,TGCAGTGCTAGAGGGACGGTGAACACTGAAGCTTTCTTT
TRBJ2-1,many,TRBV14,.,CASSQPPRTNEQFF,TGTGCCAGCAGCCAACCCCCCCGTACAAATGAGCAGTTCTTC
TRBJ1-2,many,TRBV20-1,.,CSARDKGGSENYGYTF,TGCAGTGCTAGAGATAAGGGGGGATCGGAAAACTATGGCTACACCTTC
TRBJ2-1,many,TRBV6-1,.,CASRPPQGGNEQFF,TGTGCCAGCAGACCTCCTCAGGGAGGCAATGAGCAGTTCTTC
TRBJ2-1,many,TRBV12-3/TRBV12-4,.,CASTLSGNDEQFF,TGTGCCAGCACCCTAAGCGGTAACGATGAGCAGTTCTTC
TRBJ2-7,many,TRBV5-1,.,CASSLAWGSSYEQYF,TGCGCCAGCAGCTTGGCCTGGGGGAGCTCCTACGAGCAGTACTTC
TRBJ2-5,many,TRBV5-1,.,CASGADPGKTQYF,TGCGCCAGCGGGGCGGACCCTGGGAAGACCCAGTACTTC
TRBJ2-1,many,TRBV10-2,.,CASKYGDEQFF,TGCGCCAGCAAATACGGGGATGAGCAGTTCTTC
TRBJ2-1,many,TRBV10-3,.,CAISEESLYNEQFF,TGTGCCATCAGTGAGGAGAGTTTGTACAATGAGCAGTTCTTC
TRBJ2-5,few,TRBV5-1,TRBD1,CASRPDRGRETQYF,TGCGCCAGCCGCCCGGACAGGGGTAGAGAGACCCAGTACTTC
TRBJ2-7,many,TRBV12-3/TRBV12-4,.,CASGRDTYEQYF,TGTGCCAGTGGGCGGGATACCTACGAGCAGTACTTC
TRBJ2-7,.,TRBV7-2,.,CASSLYAPHYEQYF,TGTGCCAGCAGCCTCTATGCCCCCCACTACGAGCAGTACTTC
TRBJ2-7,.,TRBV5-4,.,CASSLEAGTYEQYF,TGTGCCAGCAGCTTGGAGGCAGGCACCTACGAGCAGTACTTC
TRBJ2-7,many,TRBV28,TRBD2,CASSYQGLAGGNEQYF,TGTGCCAGCAGTTACCAGGGACTAGCGGGAGGTAACGAGCAGTACTTC